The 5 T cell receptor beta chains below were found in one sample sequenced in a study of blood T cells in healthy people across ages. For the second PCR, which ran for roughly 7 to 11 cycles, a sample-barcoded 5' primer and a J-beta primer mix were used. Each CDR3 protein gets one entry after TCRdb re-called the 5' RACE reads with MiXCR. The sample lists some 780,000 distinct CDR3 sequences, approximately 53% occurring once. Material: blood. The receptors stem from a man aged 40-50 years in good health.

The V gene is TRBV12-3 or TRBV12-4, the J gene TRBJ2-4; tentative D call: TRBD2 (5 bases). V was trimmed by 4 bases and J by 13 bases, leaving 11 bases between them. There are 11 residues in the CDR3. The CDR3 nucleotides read TGTGCCAGCAGTTACATGGGAGAGCAGTACTTC. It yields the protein CASSYMGEQYF.

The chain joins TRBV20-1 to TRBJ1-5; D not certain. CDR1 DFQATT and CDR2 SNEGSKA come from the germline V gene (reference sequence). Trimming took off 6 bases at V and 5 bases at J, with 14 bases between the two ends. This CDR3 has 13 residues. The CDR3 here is CSALDSYDQPQHF. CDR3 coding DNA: TGCAGTGCGCTGGACTCTTATGATCAGCCCCAGCATTTT.

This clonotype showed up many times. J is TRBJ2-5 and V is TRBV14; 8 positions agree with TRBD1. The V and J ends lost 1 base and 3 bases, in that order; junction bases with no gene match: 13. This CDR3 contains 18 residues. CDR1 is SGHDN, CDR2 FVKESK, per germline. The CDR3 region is CASSQVGLGRGPKETQYF. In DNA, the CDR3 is TGTGCCAGCAGCCAAGTTGGTCTTGGCAGGGGGCCCAAAGAGACCCAGTACTTC.

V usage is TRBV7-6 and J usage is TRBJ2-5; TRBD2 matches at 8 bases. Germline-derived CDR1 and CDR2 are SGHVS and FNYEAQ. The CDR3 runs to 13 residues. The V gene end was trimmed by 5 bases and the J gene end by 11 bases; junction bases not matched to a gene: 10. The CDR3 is CASSGGPGTRQYF. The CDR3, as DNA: TGTGCCAGCAGCGGTGGGCCGGGGACTAGACAGTACTTC.

CDR3 region: CASRPTSSILSYNEQFF. In DNA form, the CDR3 reads TGTGCCAGCAGGCCTACCTCTAGCATCCTCTCCTACAATGAGCAGTTCTTC. The V gene is TRBV28, the J gene TRBJ2-1; maybe TRBD2 (5 bases). Trimming removed 6 bases from V and 0 bases from J, with 18 bases in between. CDR3 size: 17 residues. Germline V gene lookup returns CDR1 MDHEN and CDR2 SYDVKM.